One sample yielded the 28 T cell receptor beta chains listed below, sequenced in a study of cytomegalovirus exposure and HLA in healthy donors. Some clones are missing from TCRdb's copy, which holds only in-frame ones; the method was immunoSEQ multiplex PCR. The sample lists about 130,000 clones, around 94% seen once, with roughly 1.2% in the top ten. The source material was PBMCs. These receptors originate from a woman younger than 30 in good health and CMV-seronegative.

The V call is TRBV4-1, the J call TRBJ1-2; 8 bases match TRBD1. Germline trimming cut 4 bases from V and 2 bases from J; bases unmatched to any gene: 9. Germline assignment: CDR1 MGHRA and CDR2 YSYEKL. This CDR3 region has 16 residues. CDR3: CASSRPWDRRNYGYTF. The CDR3 nucleotides read TGCGCCAGCAGCCGGCCCTGGGACAGGCGAAACTATGGCTACACCTTC.

The chain couples TRBV30 to TRBJ1-1; no firm D call. Trimming shortened V by 2 bases and J by 9 bases, and 16 bases separated the two germline ends. The CDR3 contains 13 residues. The germline CDR1 and CDR2 sequences are GTSNPN and SVGIG (reference sequence). This CDR3 is CAWSSGPGRKAFF. The CDR3 DNA reads TGTGCCTGGAGTTCCGGACCGGGGAGAAAAGCTTTCTTT.

This clone was seen a single time. V gene TRBV5-6 combines with J gene TRBJ2-1; possible D gene TRBD1, 6 bases. This CDR3 has 15 residues. Germline V CDR1 and CDR2: SGHDT, YYEEEE. Trimming removed 6 bases from V and 0 bases from J, with 13 bases in between. The CDR3 nucleotides read TGTGCCAGCACCCTAGGACAGTACTCCTACAATGAGCAGTTCTTC. It is translated as CASTLGQYSYNEQFF.

V usage is TRBV28 and J usage is TRBJ2-2, with 10 bases identical to TRBD2. The trim removed 6 bases at V and 6 bases at J, leaving 10 bases unmatched. Germline lookup yields CDR1 MDHEN and CDR2 SYDVKM. The CDR3 has 16 amino acids. The CDR3 region has the DNA TGTGCCAGCAGGTGGACTAGCGGTTTGGGTCCCGGGGAGCTGTTTTTT. This gives the protein CASRWTSGLGPGELFF.

This chain joins TRBV7-9 and TRBJ2-1; the D gene is possibly TRBD1 (5 bases). The CDR3 runs 14 residues. V was trimmed by 3 bases and J by 7 bases, leaving 13 bases between them. Germline V gene sequence: CDR1 SEHNR, CDR2 FQNEAQ (reference sequence). CDR3 protein: CASSFPGFGNEQFF. Here the CDR3 DNA reads TGTGCCAGCAGCTTTCCAGGGTTCGGGAATGAGCAGTTCTTC.

The genes are TRBV5-1 and TRBJ1-1; the D gene is possibly TRBD1 (6 bases). V was pared by 6 bases and J by 8 bases, with 17 bases between. The CDR3 totals 13 residues. Germline V gene sequence: CDR1 SGHRS, CDR2 YFSETQ. The CDR3 nucleotides are TGCGCCAGCACCCGAAAGGGGGATCTGGAAGCTTTCTTT. This gives the protein CASTRKGDLEAFF.

The rearrangement uses TRBV19 and TRBJ2-7; 11 bases are shared with TRBD1. The length of the CDR3 is 14 residues. In germline, CDR1 is LNHDA, CDR2 SQIVND (reference sequence). V gave up 4 bases and J gave up 6 bases; unmatched junction bases: 5. The chain's CDR3 is CASSTGTGGGEQYF. CDR3 bases: TGTGCCAGTAGTACCGGGACAGGGGGTGGCGAGCAGTACTTC.

V gene TRBV5-6 combines with J gene TRBJ1-3; D possibly corresponds to TRBD1 (5 bases). The CDR3 has 17 amino acids. Looked up from germline, CDR1 is SGHDT and CDR2 is YYEEEE. Trimming shortened V by 0 bases and J by 0 bases, and 13 bases separated the two germline ends. The CDR3 is CASSLVGGHLSGNTIYF. The CDR3 DNA is TGTGCCAGCAGCTTGGTCGGTGGACACCTCTCTGGAAACACCATATATTTT.

This clone was picked up one time. This chain joins TRBV19 and TRBJ1-2; TRBD1 aligns across 9 bases. The V segment lost 5 bases and the J segment 1 base; nucleotides outside the gene matches: 11. In germline, CDR1 is LNHDA, CDR2 SQIVND (reference sequence). This CDR3 spans 17 amino acids. The CDR3 loop reads CASSLRGTGQGNYGYTF. CDR3 sequence (DNA): TGTGCCAGTAGTCTCCGGGGGACAGGGCAGGGTAACTATGGCTACACCTTC.

V and J are TRBV9 and TRBJ2-3; unclear D gene. The V gene lost 0 bases and the J gene lost 0 bases, with 11 bases spanning the gap. The germline CDR1 and CDR2 sequences are SGDLS and YYNGEE. The CDR3 consists of 16 residues. The DNA of the CDR3 is TGTGCCAGCAGCGTAGGTGACACGCTTAGCACAGATACGCAGTATTTT. Its protein is CASSVGDTLSTDTQYF. Supplemented by reference TRBV9 and TRBJ2-3, the full variable domain reads DSGVTQTPKHLITATGQRVTLRCSPRSGDLSVYWYQQSLDQGLQFLIQYYNGEERAKGNILERFSAQQFPDLHSELNLSSLELGDSALYFCASSVGDTLSTDTQYFGPGTRLTVL.

The rearrangement uses TRBV5-4 and TRBJ2-1; 8 positions agree with TRBD1. Trimming took 4 bases from V and 5 from J; bases not matched to a gene: 5. The CDR3 is 14 amino acids. Germline V gene lookup returns CDR1 SGHNT and CDR2 YYREEE (reference sequence). The CDR3, as DNA: TGTGCCAGCAGCCTACAGGGGGACCACAATGAGCAGTTCTTC. Encoded protein: CASSLQGDHNEQFF.

The V and J genes are TRBV5-1 and TRBJ1-1; D unclear. Germline V CDR1 and CDR2: SGHRS, YFSETQ. This CDR3 contains 13 residues. The V and J ends lost 8 bases and 1 base respectively, with 12 bases between them. DNA for the CDR3: TGCGCCAGTACCGGGATCGAGAACACTGAAGCTTTCTTT. This translates into CASTGIENTEAFF.

This clone is a singleton in its sample. The chain uses TRBV7-9 and TRBJ1-1; D not resolved. Germline assignment: CDR1 SEHNR and CDR2 FQNEAQ (reference sequence). The CDR3 spans 13 residues. Trimming cost V 2 bases and J 4 bases, with 8 bases left between them. This CDR3 is CASSLTEGTEAFF. CDR3 DNA: TGTGCCAGCAGCTTAACAGAAGGCACTGAAGCTTTCTTT.

This CDR3 is CASSATSTVMNTEAFF. CDR3 nucleotides: TGTGCCAGCAGTGCTACCTCGACTGTTATGAACACTGAAGCTTTCTTT. The rearrangement uses TRBV7-3 and TRBJ1-1; no clear D gene. The germline V and J ends were trimmed by 6 bases and 0 bases, with 17 bases remaining between them. This CDR3 is 16 amino acids long. Germline CDR1 and CDR2: SGHTA and FQGTGA.

V usage is TRBV10-3 and J usage is TRBJ2-7; 9 bases align to TRBD1. Unmatched junction bases numbered 4, after V lost 0 bases and J lost 4 bases. In germline, CDR1 is ENHRY, CDR2 SYGVKD. The CDR3 runs 15 residues. CDR3 nucleotides: TGTGCCATCAGTGAGTCGTCGGGACAGGGATACGAGCAGTACTTC. Protein sequence: CAISESSGQGYEQYF.

The V gene is TRBV6-1, the J gene TRBJ1-6; the D gene is possibly TRBD1 (5 bases). Trimming left V 2 bases short and J 8 bases short, with 10 bases between. The CDR3 covers 14 residues. Germline V lookup: CDR1 MNHNS, CDR2 SASEGT. The CDR3 spells CASSEQGEYSPLHF. The CDR3 DNA reads as TGTGCCAGCAGTGAACAGGGTGAGTATTCACCCCTCCACTTT.

This chain joins TRBV6-1 and TRBJ2-7; D is undetermined. Germline V gene sequence: CDR1 MNHNS, CDR2 SASEGT. The CDR3 totals 12 residues. V shed 2 bases and J shed 6 bases, with 8 bases lying between them. The CDR3 is CASSEHRSEQYF. The CDR3 bases are TGTGCCAGCAGTGAACACAGATCCGAGCAGTACTTC.

The rearrangement links TRBV6-6 to TRBJ2-3; possible D gene TRBD2, 5 bases. Germline assignment: CDR1 MNHNY and CDR2 SVGAGI (reference sequence). The CDR3 contains 15 residues. V gave up 2 bases and J gave up 0 bases, with 9 bases separating them. CDR3 bases: TGTGCCAGCAGTTACGGAGCGGCTAGCACAGATACGCAGTATTTT. This sequence encodes CASSYGAASTDTQYF.

The chain employs TRBV7-2 and TRBJ1-2; perhaps TRBD1 as D (5 bases). Looked up from germline, CDR1 is SGHTA and CDR2 is FQGNSA. The CDR3 has 14 amino acids. Between the trimmed V and J ends, which lost 5 bases and 7 bases, there was a span of 17 bases. CDR3 loop: CASSPNRGSFGYTF. The CDR3 DNA follows: TGTGCCAGCAGCCCTAATCGGGGGAGTTTTGGCTACACCTTC.

The J gene is TRBJ1-1, the V gene TRBV10-3, with TRBD1 as a possible D gene (6 bases). Looked up from germline, CDR1 is ENHRY and CDR2 is SYGVKD. V was pared by 10 bases and J by 1 base, with 13 bases between. The CDR3 is made up of 13 amino acids. The CDR3 is CATQQGSNTEAFF. The CDR3 DNA reads as TGTGCCACCCAACAGGGCTCGAACACTGAAGCTTTCTTT.

The J gene is TRBJ2-7, the V gene TRBV30; possibly TRBD1 for D (6 bases). CDR3 size: 13 residues. CDR1 is GTSNPN and CDR2 is SVGIG in the germline V gene (reference sequence). Trimming took off 0 bases at V and 4 bases at J, with 10 bases between the two ends. CDR3 DNA sequence: TGTGCCTGGAGTGTGGACAGCTCTTACGAGCAGTACTTC. Amino acids: CAWSVDSSYEQYF. Supplemented by reference TRBV30 and TRBJ2-7, the full variable domain reads SQTIHQWPATLVQPVGSPLSLECTVEGTSNPNLYWYRQAAGRGLQLLFYSVGIGQISSEVPQNLSASRPQDRQFILSSKKLLLSDSGFYLCAWSVDSSYEQYFGPGTRLTVT.

The rearrangement links TRBV6-1 to TRBJ2-5, with D maybe TRBD1 (6 bases). The CDR3 consists of 14 residues. The germline V gene encodes CDR1 MNHNS and CDR2 SASEGT. V lost 6 bases and J lost 4, with 15 bases in between. The CDR3 coding sequence is TGTGCCAGCAGGCAGGGGTACGTGGGAGAGACCCAGTACTTC. It codes for CASRQGYVGETQYF.

The chain carries TRBV30 and TRBJ1-2; the D gene is possibly TRBD1 (5 bases). Germline V gene data show CDR1 as GTSNPN and CDR2 as SVGIG (reference sequence). V gave up 6 bases and J gave up 8 bases, with 16 bases separating them. CDR3 length: 12 residues. The CDR3 nucleotides are TGTGCCTGTGATACGCCAGGGTCCGGCTACACCTTC. It yields the protein CACDTPGSGYTF.

The chain is built from TRBV5-1 and TRBJ2-1; D perhaps matches TRBD2 (7 bases). The CDR3 is 17 residues long. The V end lost 7 bases, the J end lost 3 bases, and 23 bases lay between the germline ends. Germline CDR1 is SGHRS and CDR2 is YFSETQ. CDR3 bases: TGCGCCAGCCTCCCCCGGGGGGCAGGACGAAACTACAATGAGCAGTTCTTC. Its translation is CASLPRGAGRNYNEQFF.

The chain links TRBV30 to TRBJ1-2; D unresolved. Trimming removed 2 bases at V and 8 bases at J, with 9 bases between. This CDR3 is built from 11 residues. Germline assignment: CDR1 GTSNPN and CDR2 SVGIG (reference sequence). The CDR3 is CAWSFAGGYTF. CDR3 in DNA: TGTGCCTGGAGTTTCGCAGGAGGCTACACCTTC.

The chain combines TRBV2 with TRBJ2-3; D possibly corresponds to TRBD2 (6 bases). This CDR3 has 15 amino acids. The V end lost 3 bases, the J end lost 5 bases, and 15 bases lay between the germline ends. Germline CDR1 reads SNHLY; CDR2 reads FYNNEI. This CDR3 reads CASSERVGGRDTQYF. Here the CDR3 DNA reads TGTGCCAGCAGTGAGAGAGTCGGGGGTCGAGATACGCAGTATTTT.

CDR3 loop: CASSFLSGPYEQYF. The CDR3 DNA is TGTGCCAGCAGTTTCTTGAGCGGACCCTACGAGCAGTACTTC. The V and J genes are TRBV28 and TRBJ2-7, with D maybe TRBD2 (5 bases). Trimming removed 3 bases at V and 2 bases at J, with 11 bases between. The germline V gene has CDR1 MDHEN and CDR2 SYDVKM. The length of the CDR3 is 14 residues.

The V and J genes are TRBV5-6 and TRBJ2-5; tentative D call: TRBD2 (5 bases). Trimming took off 9 bases at V and 0 bases at J, with 12 bases between the two ends. CDR3 length: 13 residues. Germline lookup yields CDR1 SGHDT and CDR2 YYEEEE. CDR3 sequence reads: CATGQADQETQYF. CDR3 nucleotide sequence: TGTGCCACGGGTCAAGCGGACCAAGAGACCCAGTACTTC.